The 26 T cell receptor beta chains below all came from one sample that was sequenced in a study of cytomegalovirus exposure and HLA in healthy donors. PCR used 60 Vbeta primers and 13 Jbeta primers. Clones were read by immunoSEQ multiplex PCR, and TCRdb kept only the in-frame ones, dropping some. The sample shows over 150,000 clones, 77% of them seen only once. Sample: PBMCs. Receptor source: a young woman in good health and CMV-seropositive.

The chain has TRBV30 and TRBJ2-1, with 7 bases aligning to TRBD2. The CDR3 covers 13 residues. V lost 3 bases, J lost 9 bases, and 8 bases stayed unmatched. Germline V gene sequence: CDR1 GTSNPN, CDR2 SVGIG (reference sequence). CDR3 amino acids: CAWRRGAGTEQFF. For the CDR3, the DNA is TGTGCCTGGAGGAGAGGAGCGGGAACTGAGCAGTTCTTC.

This chain's CDR3 is CASSDGTSGPLATQYF. In DNA, the CDR3 is TGTGCCAGCAGCGACGGGACTAGCGGGCCCCTGGCGACCCAGTACTTC. The gene calls are TRBV7-9 and TRBJ2-5, with 12 positions matching TRBD2. CDR1 and CDR2 (germline): SEHNR, FQNEAQ (reference sequence). The V gene end was trimmed by 5 bases and the J gene end by 7 bases; junction bases not matched to a gene: 11. The CDR3 has 16 residues. The variable domain in full, completed from reference TRBV7-9 and TRBJ2-5, reads DTGVSQNPRHKITKRGQNVTFRCDPISEHNRLYWYRQTLGQGPEFLTYFQNEAQLEKSRLLSDRFSAERPKGSFSTLEIQRTEQGDSAMYLCASSDGTSGPLATQYFGPGTRLLVL.

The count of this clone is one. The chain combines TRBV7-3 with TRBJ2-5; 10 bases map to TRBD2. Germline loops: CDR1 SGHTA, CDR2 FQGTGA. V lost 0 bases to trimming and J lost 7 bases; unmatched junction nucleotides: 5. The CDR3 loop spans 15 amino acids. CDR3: CASSLTGTSVGTQYF. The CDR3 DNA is TGTGCCAGCAGCTTAACAGGGACTAGCGTTGGGACCCAGTACTTC.

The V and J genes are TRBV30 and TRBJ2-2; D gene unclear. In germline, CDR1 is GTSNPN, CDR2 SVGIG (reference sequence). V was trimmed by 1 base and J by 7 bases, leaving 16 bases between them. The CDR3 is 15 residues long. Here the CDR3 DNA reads TGTGCCTGGAGTGCCGTGAGGAGAGCCGTCGGGGAGCTGTTTTTT. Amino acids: CAWSAVRRAVGELFF.

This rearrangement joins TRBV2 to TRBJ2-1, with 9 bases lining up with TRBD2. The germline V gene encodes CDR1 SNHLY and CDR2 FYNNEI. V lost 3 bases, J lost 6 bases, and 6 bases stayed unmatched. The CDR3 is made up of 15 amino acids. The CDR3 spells CASSDIAGVFNEQFF. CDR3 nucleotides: TGTGCCAGCAGTGATATAGCGGGAGTTTTCAATGAGCAGTTCTTC.

The CDR3 loop is CARDVREVSGELFF. CDR3 bases: TGTGCCAGAGACGTGCGGGAGGTCTCCGGGGAGCTGTTTTTT. The chain joins TRBV5-3 to TRBJ2-2, with 8 positions matching TRBD2. TRBV5-3 counts as an open reading frame of uncertain function. This CDR3 has 14 amino acids. The ends lost 7 bases at V and 6 bases at J; junction bases unmatched: 8.

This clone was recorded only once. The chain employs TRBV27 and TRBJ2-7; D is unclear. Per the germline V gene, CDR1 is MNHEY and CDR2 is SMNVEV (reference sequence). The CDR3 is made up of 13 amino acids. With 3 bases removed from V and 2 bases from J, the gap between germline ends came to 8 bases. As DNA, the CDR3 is TGTGCCAGCAGTTTTGGCAGAACCTACGAGCAGTACTTC. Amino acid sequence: CASSFGRTYEQYF.

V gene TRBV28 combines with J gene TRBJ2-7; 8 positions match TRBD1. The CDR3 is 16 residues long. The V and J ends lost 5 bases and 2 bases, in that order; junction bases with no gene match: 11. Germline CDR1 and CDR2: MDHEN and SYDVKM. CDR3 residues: CASSLTRTGKTYEQYF. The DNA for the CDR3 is TGTGCCAGCAGTCTGACGAGGACAGGGAAGACCTACGAGCAGTACTTC.

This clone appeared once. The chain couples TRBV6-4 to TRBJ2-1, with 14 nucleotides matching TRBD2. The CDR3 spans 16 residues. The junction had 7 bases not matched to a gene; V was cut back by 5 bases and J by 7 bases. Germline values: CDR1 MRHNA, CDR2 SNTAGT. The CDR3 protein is CASSQGLAGERNEQFF. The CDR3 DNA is TGTGCCAGCAGTCAGGGACTAGCGGGAGAGAGGAATGAGCAGTTCTTC.

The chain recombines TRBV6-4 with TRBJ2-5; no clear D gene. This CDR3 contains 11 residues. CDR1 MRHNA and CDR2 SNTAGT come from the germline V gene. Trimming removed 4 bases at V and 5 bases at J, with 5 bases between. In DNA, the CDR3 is TGTGCCAGCAGTGTCGCGGAGACCCAGTACTTC. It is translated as CASSVAETQYF.

In nucleotides, the CDR3 is TGTGCCAGCAGCTTAAGGAGACAGGGCTACGAGCAGTACTTC. It yields the protein CASSLRRQGYEQYF. The chain couples TRBV5-6 to TRBJ2-7, with 7 bases fitting TRBD1. Germline V gives CDR1 SGHDT, CDR2 YYEEEE. V lost 2 bases to trimming and J lost 3 bases; unmatched junction nucleotides: 5. This CDR3 comprises 14 residues.

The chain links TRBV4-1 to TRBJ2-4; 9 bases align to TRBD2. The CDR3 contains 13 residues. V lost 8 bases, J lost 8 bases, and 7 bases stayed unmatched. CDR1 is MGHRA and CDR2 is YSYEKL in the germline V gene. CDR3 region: CASGLAGADIQYF. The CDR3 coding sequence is TGCGCCAGCGGCTTAGCGGGAGCGGACATTCAGTACTTC.

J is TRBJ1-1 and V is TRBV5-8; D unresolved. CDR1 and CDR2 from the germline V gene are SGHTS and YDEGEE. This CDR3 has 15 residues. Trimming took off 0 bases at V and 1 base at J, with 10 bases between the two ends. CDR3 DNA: TGTGCCAGCAGCTTGGCCAACAGACAGAACACTGAAGCTTTCTTT. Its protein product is CASSLANRQNTEAFF. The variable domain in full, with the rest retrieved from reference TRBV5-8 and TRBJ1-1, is EAGVTQSPTHLIKTRGQQATLRCSPISGHTSVYWYQQALGLGLQFLLWYDEGEERNRGNFPPRFSGRQFPNYSSELNVNALELEDSALYLCASSLANRQNTEAFFGQGTRLTVV.

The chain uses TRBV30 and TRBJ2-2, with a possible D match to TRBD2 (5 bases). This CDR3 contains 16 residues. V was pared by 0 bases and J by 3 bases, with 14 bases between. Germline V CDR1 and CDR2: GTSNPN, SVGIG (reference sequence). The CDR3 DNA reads TGTGCCTGGAGTGTACCGGGGTATGTGGACACCGGGGAGCTGTTTTTT. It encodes CAWSVPGYVDTGELFF.

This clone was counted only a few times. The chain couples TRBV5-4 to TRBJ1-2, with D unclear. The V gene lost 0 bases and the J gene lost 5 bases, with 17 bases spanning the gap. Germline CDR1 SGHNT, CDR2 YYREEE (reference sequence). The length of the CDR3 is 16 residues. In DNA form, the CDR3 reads TGTGCCAGCAGCTTGGACCTTAGGGCGGGAAGTTATGGCTACACCTTC. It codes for CASSLDLRAGSYGYTF.

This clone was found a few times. The chain's CDR3 is CANQEREGDEQFF. The CDR3 DNA reads as TGTGCCAATCAGGAGCGGGAGGGGGATGAGCAGTTCTTC. The rearrangement links TRBV10-3 to TRBJ2-1, with 10 bases lining up with TRBD2. This CDR3 comprises 13 residues. CDR1 ENHRY and CDR2 SYGVKD come from the germline V gene. V shed 10 bases, J shed 8 bases, and the junction held 8 bases outside the gene matches.

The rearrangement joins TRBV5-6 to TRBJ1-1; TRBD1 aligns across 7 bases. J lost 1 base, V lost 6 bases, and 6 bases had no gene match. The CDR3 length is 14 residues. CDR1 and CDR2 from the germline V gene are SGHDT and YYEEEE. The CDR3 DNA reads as TGTGCCAGCAATATTGACAGGGAGAACACTGAAGCTTTCTTT. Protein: CASNIDRENTEAFF.

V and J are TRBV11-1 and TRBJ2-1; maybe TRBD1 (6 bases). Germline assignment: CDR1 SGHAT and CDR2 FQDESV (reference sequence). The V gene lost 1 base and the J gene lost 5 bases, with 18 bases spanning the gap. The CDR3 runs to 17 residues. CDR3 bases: TGTGCCAGCAGCTTAGGGAGCGCGTCAGGGGTCAACAATGAGCAGTTCTTC. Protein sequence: CASSLGSASGVNNEQFF.

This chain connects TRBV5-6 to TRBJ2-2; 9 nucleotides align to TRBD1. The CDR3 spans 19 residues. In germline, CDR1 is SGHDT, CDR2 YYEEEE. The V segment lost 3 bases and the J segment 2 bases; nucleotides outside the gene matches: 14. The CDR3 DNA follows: TGTGCCAGCAGCTCGAAGCGGGACAGGGTGTTGGGAAACACCGGGGAGCTGTTTTTT. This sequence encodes CASSSKRDRVLGNTGELFF.

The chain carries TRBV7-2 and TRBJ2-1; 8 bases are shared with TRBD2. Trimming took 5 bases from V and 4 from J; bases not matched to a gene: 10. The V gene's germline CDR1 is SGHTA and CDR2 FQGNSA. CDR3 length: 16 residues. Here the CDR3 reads CASSIPGSGVYNEQFF. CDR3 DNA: TGTGCCAGCAGCATCCCTGGTAGCGGGGTTTACAATGAGCAGTTCTTC. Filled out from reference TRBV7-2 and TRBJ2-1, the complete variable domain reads GAGVSQSPSNKVTEKGKDVELRCDPISGHTALYWYRQSLGQGLEFLIYFQGNSAPDKSGLPSDRFSAERTGGSVSTLTIQRTQQEDSAVYLCASSIPGSGVYNEQFFGPGTRLTVL.

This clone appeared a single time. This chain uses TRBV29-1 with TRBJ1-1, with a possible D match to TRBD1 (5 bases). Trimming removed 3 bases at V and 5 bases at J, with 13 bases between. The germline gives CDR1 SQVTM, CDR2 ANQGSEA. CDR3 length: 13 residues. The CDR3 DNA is TGCAGCGTTGAGATGGCAGGGCAAACTGAAGCTTTCTTT. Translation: CSVEMAGQTEAFF.

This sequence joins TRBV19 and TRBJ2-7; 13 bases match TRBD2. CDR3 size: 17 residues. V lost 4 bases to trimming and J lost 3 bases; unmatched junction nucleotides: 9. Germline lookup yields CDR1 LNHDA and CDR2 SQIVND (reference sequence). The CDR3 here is CASSRAAWTSGSYEQYF. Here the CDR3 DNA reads TGTGCCAGTAGTAGGGCCGCATGGACTAGCGGGAGCTACGAGCAGTACTTC.

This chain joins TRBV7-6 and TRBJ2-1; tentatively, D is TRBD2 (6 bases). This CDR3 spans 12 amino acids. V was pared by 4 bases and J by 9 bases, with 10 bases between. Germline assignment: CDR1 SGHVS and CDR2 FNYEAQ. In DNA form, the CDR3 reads TGTGCCAGCAGCTCTCCTAGCGTTGAGCAGTTCTTC. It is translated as CASSSPSVEQFF.

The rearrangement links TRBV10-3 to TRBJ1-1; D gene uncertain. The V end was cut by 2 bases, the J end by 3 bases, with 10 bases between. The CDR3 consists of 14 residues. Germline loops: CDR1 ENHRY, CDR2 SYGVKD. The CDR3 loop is CAISEVERDTEAFF. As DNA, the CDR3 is TGTGCCATCAGTGAGGTCGAGAGGGACACTGAAGCTTTCTTT.

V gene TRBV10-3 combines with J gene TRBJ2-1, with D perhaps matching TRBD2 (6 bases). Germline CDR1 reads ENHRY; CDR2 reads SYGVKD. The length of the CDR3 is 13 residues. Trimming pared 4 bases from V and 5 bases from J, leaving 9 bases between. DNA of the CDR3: TGTGCCATCAGTGGGGGAGGAGACAATGAGCAGTTCTTC. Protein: CAISGGGDNEQFF.

The CDR3 reads CASSQDRGLAGVDEQYF. CDR3 DNA: TGTGCCAGCAGCCAAGATAGGGGACTAGCGGGAGTAGATGAGCAGTACTTC. The chain carries TRBV14 and TRBJ2-7; 14 nucleotides match TRBD2. The V segment lost 0 bases and the J segment 7 bases; nucleotides outside the gene matches: 8. CDR1 SGHDN and CDR2 FVKESK come from the germline V gene. The CDR3 covers 17 residues.